The 14 T cell receptor beta chains listed next were all sequenced from one sample in a study of blood T cell repertoires in COVID-19. The repertoire was sequenced with immunoSEQ multiplex PCR; TCRdb's copy has only in-frame clones and lacks some. This table has fewer than 200,000 clones, roughly 79% appearing once. The sample consisted of peripheral blood. These receptors all stem from a woman in her thirties or forties with COVID-19, enrolled during active disease.

This sequence joins TRBV9 and TRBJ2-1; TRBD2 matches at 11 bases. Germline CDR1 SGDLS, CDR2 YYNGEE. Unmatched junction bases numbered 5, after V lost 3 bases and J lost 6 bases. The CDR3 consists of 15 residues. Here the CDR3 reads CASSETGTSGNEQFF. The CDR3 bases are TGTGCCAGCAGCGAAACCGGGACTAGCGGCAATGAGCAGTTCTTC.

V is TRBV2 and J is TRBJ2-5; unclear D gene. Trimming removed 6 bases at V and 4 bases at J, with 3 bases between. The CDR3 has 10 residues. Germline CDR1 SNHLY, CDR2 FYNNEI. CDR3 sequence reads: CASSLETQYF. The CDR3 DNA reads TGTGCCAGCAGCTTAGAGACCCAGTACTTC.

The chain recombines TRBV7-9 with TRBJ2-3, with D possibly matching TRBD2 (5 bases). In germline, CDR1 is SEHNR, CDR2 FQNEAQ (reference sequence). The germline V and J ends were trimmed by 8 bases and 1 base, with 13 bases remaining between them. The CDR3 totals 14 residues. The CDR3 here is CASGSAQGTDTQYF. As DNA, the CDR3 is TGTGCCAGCGGGAGTGCCCAGGGCACAGATACGCAGTATTTT.

The rearrangement joins TRBV3-1 (or the pseudogene TRBV3-2) to TRBJ1-2; D may be TRBD1 (6 bases). There are 14 residues in the CDR3. Germline V gene lookup returns CDR1 LGHDT and CDR2 YNNKEL (reference sequence). V shed 2 bases and J shed 2 bases, with 9 bases lying between them. This chain's CDR3 is CASSQTGLNYGYTF. In DNA, the CDR3 is TGTGCCAGCAGCCAAACAGGGCTAAACTATGGCTACACCTTC.

This sequence joins TRBV24-1 and TRBJ2-1; maybe TRBD1 (5 bases). Germline CDR1 is KGHDR and CDR2 is SFDVKD. Trimming left V 4 bases short and J 6 bases short, with 6 bases between. This CDR3 comprises 12 residues. The DNA for the CDR3 is TGTGCCACCAGTGACGACAGCAATGAGCAGTTCTTC. This translates into CATSDDSNEQFF.

V and J are TRBV27 and TRBJ1-2; a weak D match, TRBD1 (6 bases). Trimming cost V 5 bases and J 5 bases, with 15 bases left between them. CDR1 is MNHEY and CDR2 is SMNVEV in the germline V gene (reference sequence). This CDR3 is 14 amino acids long. CDR3 sequence: CASSAQGSQYGYTF. In DNA, the CDR3 is TGTGCCAGCAGTGCACAGGGAAGTCAGTATGGCTACACCTTC.

The CDR3 here is CASSPGLPENQPQHF. The DNA of the CDR3 is TGTGCCAGCTCACCGGGGCTTCCAGAAAATCAGCCCCAGCATTTT. The chain links TRBV18 to TRBJ1-5; possibly TRBD1 for D (5 bases). V lost 3 bases, J lost 4 bases, and 13 bases lay in between. Germline V CDR1 and CDR2: KGHSH, LQKENI. The CDR3 totals 15 residues. Full variable domain (rest looked up from reference TRBV18 and TRBJ1-5): NAGVMQNPRHLVRRRGQEARLRCSPMKGHSHVYWYRQLPEEGLKFMVYLQKENIIDESGMPKERFSAEFPKEGPSILRIQQVVRGDSAAYFCASSPGLPENQPQHFGDGTRLSIL.

This clone was counted between two and nine times. A junction boundary mismatches the germline segment, possibly from a read error. This chain's CDR3 is CASSLAGLASHEQYF. In DNA form, the CDR3 reads TGTGCCAGCAGTCTTGCCGGACTAGCCTCCCACGAGCAGTACTTC. The V call is TRBV13, the J call TRBJ2-7, with 8 bases fitting TRBD2. The germline V gene has CDR1 PRHDT and CDR2 FYEKMQ (reference sequence). The CDR3 length is 15 residues. The full variable domain, rest sourced from reference TRBV13 and TRBJ2-7, is AAGVIQSPRHLIKEKRETATLKCYPIPRHDTVYWYQQGPGQDPQFLISFYEKMQSDKGSIPDRFSAQQFSDYHSELNMSSLELGDSALYFCASSLAGLASHEQYFGPGTRLTVT.

CDR3 coding DNA: TGTGCCAGTAGTCTTCTACCAGGGGGCACTACCGGGGAGCTGTTTTTT. Translation gives CASSLLPGGTTGELFF. The chain recombines TRBV19 with TRBJ2-2; 8 nucleotides line up with TRBD1. CDR1 is LNHDA, CDR2 SQIVND, per germline (reference sequence). V was pared by 5 bases and J by 5 bases, with 10 bases of the junction left unmatched. The CDR3 is made up of 16 amino acids.

This clone turned up a few times. This chain joins TRBV5-5 and TRBJ2-3; the D gene is possibly TRBD1 (5 bases). The CDR3 is 15 amino acids. The germline gives CDR1 SGHKS, CDR2 YYEKEE (reference sequence). V shed 0 bases and J shed 2 bases, with 10 bases lying between them. In DNA, the CDR3 is TGTGCCAGCAGCTTGGGGGGCAGACTCACAGATACGCAGTATTTT. This codes for CASSLGGRLTDTQYF.

The V gene is TRBV7-3, the J gene TRBJ2-1, with TRBD2 matching 7 bases. The CDR3 has 14 residues. With V trimmed by 8 bases and J by 4 bases, 8 bases remained unmatched. Germline values: CDR1 SGHTA, CDR2 FQGTGA. The CDR3 protein is CASASGGGYNEQFF. The CDR3 region has the DNA TGTGCCAGCGCCTCGGGGGGAGGGTACAATGAGCAGTTCTTC.

The rearrangement joins TRBV21-1 to TRBJ2-7; the table's D call TRBD1 went unverified against the DNA. TRBV21-1 corresponds to a pseudogene. This CDR3 region has 14 residues. DNA of the CDR3: TGTGCCAGCAGCAAAGTTGTGGCAGACTACGAGCAGTACTTC. It encodes CASSKVVADYEQYF.

This clone showed up just a few times. The CDR3 DNA follows: TGTGCCAGCAGAACAGGACTAGCGGGATCGCAGTACTTC. Encoded protein: CASRTGLAGSQYF. The chain has TRBV28 and TRBJ2-7; 12 bases are a match to TRBD2. Germline CDR1 MDHEN, CDR2 SYDVKM. V shed 6 bases and J 9 bases; nucleotides not matched to a gene: 6. The CDR3 runs 13 residues.

CDR3 sequence: CASSRDRPHPGANVLTF. CDR3 nucleotides: TGTGCCAGCAGTCGGGACAGGCCCCATCCTGGGGCCAACGTCCTGACTTTC. The V and J genes are TRBV6-6 and TRBJ2-6; 8 bases align to TRBD1. After removal of 5 bases from V and 2 bases from J, the junction contained 8 bases not matched to a gene. CDR3 length: 17 amino acids. Looked up from germline, CDR1 is MNHNY and CDR2 is SVGAGI (reference sequence).